A single sample is the source of the 5 T cell receptor beta chains below, sequenced in a study of T cell responses to AZD1222 COVID-19 vaccine. Only in-frame clones appear in the TCRdb table, and some are missing; sequencing was by immunoSEQ multiplex PCR. Of 90,000 to 120,000 clones listed, 70% to 90% are singletons. The source material was peripheral blood, sampled 28 days after the second AZD1222 dose. The receptors stem from an adult who received the AZD1222 COVID-19 vaccine.

J is TRBJ1-5 and V is TRBV28; 10 bases agree with TRBD1. The CDR3 runs to 15 residues. The J segment lost 3 bases and the V segment lost 6 bases, leaving 5 bases of the junction unmatched. Per germline, CDR1 MDHEN and CDR2 SYDVKM. This CDR3 reads CASSLTGGYNQPQHF. For the CDR3, the DNA is TGTGCCAGCAGCTTGACAGGGGGCTACAATCAGCCCCAGCATTTT. The full variable domain, in which reference TRBV28 and TRBJ1-5 provide the parts outside the CDR3, is DVKVTQSSRYLVKRTGEKVFLECVQDMDHENMFWYRQDPGLGLRLIYFSYDVKMKEKGDIPEGYSVSREKKERFSLILESASTNQTSMYLCASSLTGGYNQPQHFGDGTRLSIL.

This clone appeared once. V and J are TRBV24-1 and TRBJ2-3; D unresolved. Germline CDR1 KGHDR, CDR2 SFDVKD. The CDR3 has 14 residues. The germline V and J ends were trimmed by 3 bases and 1 base, with 7 bases remaining between them. This CDR3 reads CATSDDRGTDTQYF. DNA for the CDR3: TGTGCCACCAGTGATGATCGGGGCACAGATACGCAGTATTTT.

V is TRBV5-8 and J is TRBJ2-3, with D unresolved. Trimming took off 4 bases at V and 3 bases at J, with 9 bases between the two ends. The CDR3 totals 13 residues. Germline assignment: CDR1 SGHTS and CDR2 YDEGEE. The CDR3 region is CASSDGLTDTQYF. The CDR3 DNA sequence: TGTGCCAGCAGCGACGGATTGACAGATACGCAGTATTTT.

This clone is a singleton in its sample. The gene calls are TRBV6-2 or TRBV6-3 and TRBJ1-3; no firm D call. V lost 5 bases and J 0 bases, leaving 14 bases between the germline ends. CDR1 MNHEY and CDR2 SVGEGT come from the germline V gene. The CDR3 extends over 16 amino acids. This chain's CDR3 is CASSNRRPNSGNTIYF. In nucleotides, the CDR3 is TGTGCCAGCAGTAACCGACGGCCCAACTCTGGAAACACCATATATTTT.

The V gene is TRBV5-6, the J gene TRBJ1-2; D possibly corresponds to TRBD1 (6 bases). The CDR3 runs 14 residues. The V gene's germline CDR1 is SGHDT and CDR2 YYEEEE. V gave up 4 bases and J gave up 5 bases, with 15 bases separating them. The CDR3 protein is CASSNNRVGYGYTF. CDR3 coding DNA: TGTGCCAGCAGCAACAACAGGGTCGGGTATGGCTACACCTTC. Full variable domain (missing parts from reference TRBV5-6 and TRBJ1-2): DAGVTQSPTHLIKTRGQQVTLRCSPKSGHDTVSWYQQALGQGPQFIFQYYEEEERQRGNFPDRFSGHQFPNYSSELNVNALLLGDSALYLCASSNNRVGYGYTFGSGTRLTVV.